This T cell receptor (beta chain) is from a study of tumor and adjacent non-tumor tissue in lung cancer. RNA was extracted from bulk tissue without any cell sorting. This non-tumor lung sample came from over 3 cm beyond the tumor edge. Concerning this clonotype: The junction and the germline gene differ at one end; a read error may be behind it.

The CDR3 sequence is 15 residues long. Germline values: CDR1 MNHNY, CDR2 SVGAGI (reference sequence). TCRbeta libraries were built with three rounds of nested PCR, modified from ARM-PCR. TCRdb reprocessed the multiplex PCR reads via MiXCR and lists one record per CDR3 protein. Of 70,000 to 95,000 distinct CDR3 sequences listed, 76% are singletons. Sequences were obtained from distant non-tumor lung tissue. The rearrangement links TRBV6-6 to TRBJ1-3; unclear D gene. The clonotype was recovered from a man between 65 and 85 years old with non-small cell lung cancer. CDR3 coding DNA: TGTGCCAGCAGTATTGGGCATACCTTTGGAAACACAATATATTTT. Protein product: CASSIGHTFGNTIYF.